This TCR beta chain was retrieved from a study of brain T cells in children with intractable seizures. The assay was immunoSEQ multiplex PCR, and TCRdb's table has in-frame clones only and misses some. The sample gives about 110,000 clones, around 94% of which show up once; 3.8% is in the top ten. Concerning this clone: The antigen is undetermined.

Broader study findings: Absence of clones before surgery may stem from lower sequencing depth.

The CDR3 spans 13 residues. CDR1 is LGHNA, CDR2 YSLEER, per germline. Trimming removed 4 bases at V and 3 bases at J, with 9 bases between. This chain uses TRBV4-3 with TRBJ1-1; D is unresolved. The sequencing used peripheral blood, collected at surgery. This sequence was found in a boy younger than two with hemimegalencephaly and intractable seizures. Here the CDR3 DNA reads TGCGCCAGCAGCCCCGGATCGGACACTGAAGCTTTCTTT. This gives the protein CASSPGSDTEAFF.